One and the same sample provided the 30 T cell receptor beta chains below, sequenced in a study of cytomegalovirus exposure and HLA in healthy donors. Primers included in the PCR were 60 Vbeta and 13 Jbeta primers. Profiled with immunoSEQ multiplex PCR; TCRdb holds only in-frame clones, not every one. The sample carries under 150,000 clones, over 65% recorded once. Sequencing was done on a sample of PBMCs. Every receptor here comes from a young woman in good health and CMV-seropositive.

This clone was detected only once. The gene calls are TRBV19 and TRBJ2-1; 14 nucleotides align to TRBD2. The CDR3 sequence is 16 residues long. Germline-derived CDR1 and CDR2 are LNHDA and SQIVND (reference sequence). V lost 6 bases and J lost 4; bases outside the gene matches: 5. CDR3 in amino acids: CASSGLAGGTYNEQFF. CDR3 bases: TGTGCCAGTAGCGGACTAGCGGGGGGAACTTACAATGAGCAGTTCTTC.

This clone was observed a single time. This chain connects TRBV4-3 to TRBJ2-3; D call uncertain. CDR1 is LGHNA and CDR2 is YSLEER in the germline V gene. The V and J ends lost 4 bases and 4 bases respectively, with 18 bases between them. The CDR3 loop spans 16 amino acids. The CDR3 sequence is CASSPFEPEPADTQYF. CDR3 nucleotide sequence: TGCGCCAGCAGCCCTTTTGAGCCTGAACCCGCAGATACGCAGTATTTT.

The chain employs TRBV4-2 and TRBJ2-7; D is uncertain. With 4 bases removed from V and 12 bases from J, the gap between germline ends came to 10 bases. The germline V gene has CDR1 LGHNA and CDR2 YNFKEQ. CDR3 length equals 10 residues. This chain's CDR3 is CASSPMLAYF. In DNA, the CDR3 is TGTGCCAGCAGCCCAATGTTAGCGTACTTC.

The chain joins TRBV30 to TRBJ2-4, with 9 bases fitting TRBD1. J was trimmed by 3 bases and V by 4 bases; bases with no gene match: 10. Germline V lookup: CDR1 GTSNPN, CDR2 SVGIG (reference sequence). The CDR3 is 16 amino acids. CDR3 amino acids: CAWKRPGQGVKNIQYF. The DNA of the CDR3 is TGTGCCTGGAAGAGACCGGGACAGGGAGTCAAAAACATTCAGTACTTC.

The V and J genes are TRBV6-5 and TRBJ1-6; D not resolved. The CDR3 runs 15 residues. CDR1 and CDR2 (germline): MNHEY, SVGAGI. V was trimmed by 2 bases and J by 9 bases, leaving 14 bases between them. The CDR3 DNA reads TGTGCCAGCAGTTACAGAGGAGCCTTCGGTTCACCCCTCCACTTT. Its translation: CASSYRGAFGSPLHF.

This clone was observed a handful of times. The rearrangement joins TRBV18 to TRBJ1-2; D remains unclear. Germline values: CDR1 KGHSH, CDR2 LQKENI. The ends were cut back, 3 bases at V and 2 bases at J, with 16 bases in the middle. This CDR3 contains 16 residues. The CDR3 nucleotides are TGTGCCAGCTCACCTGCCGGTGGCAGGCTGAACTATGGCTACACCTTC. Protein sequence: CASSPAGGRLNYGYTF.

This chain joins TRBV28 and TRBJ2-5; a possible D gene is TRBD2 (6 bases). V gave up 5 bases and J gave up 2 bases, with 15 bases separating them. CDR1 is MDHEN and CDR2 is SYDVKM in the germline V gene. This CDR3 is 15 amino acids long. CDR3 loop: CASSLGAGGQETQYF. The CDR3 coding sequence is TGTGCCAGCAGTCTAGGGGCTGGGGGGCAAGAGACCCAGTACTTC.

The V and J genes are TRBV4-1 and TRBJ2-1; 10 bases map to TRBD2. Looked up from germline, CDR1 is MGHRA and CDR2 is YSYEKL. The CDR3 covers 15 residues. The ends lost 4 bases at V and 5 bases at J; junction bases unmatched: 5. The DNA for the CDR3 is TGCGCCAGCAGCCGTGGGACTAGCGCAGACAATGAGCAGTTCTTC. This gives the protein CASSRGTSADNEQFF.

As DNA, the CDR3 is TGCGCCAGCAGCCAAGAGGCGGGTCCCCAGTACTTC. Protein: CASSQEAGPQYF. The rearrangement links TRBV4-1 to TRBJ2-5; a weak D match, TRBD2 (5 bases). The length of the CDR3 is 12 residues. The germline V gene has CDR1 MGHRA and CDR2 YSYEKL. Between the trimmed V and J ends, which lost 0 bases and 9 bases, there was a span of 8 bases.

This chain links TRBV2 with TRBJ1-2, with D tentatively TRBD1 (5 bases). CDR1 and CDR2 from the germline V gene are SNHLY and FYNNEI. The CDR3 has 13 residues. The V gene lost 11 bases and the J gene lost 4 bases, with 17 bases spanning the gap. The CDR3 DNA follows: TGTGCCCTCCGGGGGGGATTGAGCTATGGCTACACCTTC. Amino acids: CALRGGLSYGYTF. Using reference TRBV2 and TRBJ1-2 for the parts outside the CDR3, the full variable domain is EPEVTQTPSHQVTQMGQEVILRCVPISNHLYFYWYRQILGQKVEFLVSFYNNEISEKSEIFDDQFSVERPDGSNFTLKIRSTKLEDSAMYFCALRGGLSYGYTFGSGTRLTVV.

The chain has TRBV5-1 and TRBJ2-1; the D gene is possibly TRBD2 (5 bases). The length of the CDR3 is 16 residues. Germline V gene data show CDR1 as SGHRS and CDR2 as YFSETQ. Trimming pared 5 bases from V and 1 base from J, leaving 16 bases between. The CDR3 region is CASRPLAVTSYNEQFF. DNA of the CDR3: TGCGCCAGCAGACCTCTAGCAGTCACTTCCTACAATGAGCAGTTCTTC.

This clone showed up just a few times. The CDR3: CASSAGSQETQYF. The CDR3, as DNA: TGTGCCAGCAGTGCAGGTTCGCAAGAGACCCAGTACTTC. The chain combines TRBV6-5 with TRBJ2-5; D uncertain. Germline V gene data show CDR1 as MNHEY and CDR2 as SVGAGI. V lost 5 bases and J 2 bases, leaving 9 bases between the germline ends. The length of the CDR3 is 13 residues.

The genes are TRBV28 and TRBJ1-2, with a weak D call TRBD1 (5 bases). The CDR3 contains 15 residues. Germline V CDR1 and CDR2: MDHEN, SYDVKM. Trimming took 1 base from V and 2 from J, leaving 11 bases between them. The CDR3 protein is CASSLSPGPNYGYTF. CDR3 coding DNA: TGTGCCAGCAGTTTATCTCCAGGGCCGAACTATGGCTACACCTTC.

The chain joins TRBV29-1 to TRBJ2-7, with TRBD1 as a possible D gene (5 bases). CDR3 length: 14 amino acids. V gave up 4 bases and J gave up 1 base, with 14 bases separating them. Germline V gene lookup returns CDR1 SQVTM and CDR2 ANQGSEA. CDR3 protein: CSVGQGATSYEQYF. CDR3 bases: TGCAGCGTTGGCCAAGGGGCCACTTCCTACGAGCAGTACTTC.

Turning to this clone: One junction end disagrees with the germline gene, perhaps due to a read error. The genes are TRBV7-9 and TRBJ2-5; TRBD1 is a possible D gene (5 bases). CDR3 size: 14 residues. The germline V gene has CDR1 SEHNR and CDR2 FQNEAQ (reference sequence). The CDR3 loop is CSSSYHAGWETQYF. In DNA, the CDR3 is TGTTCCAGCAGCTACCACGCAGGGTGGGAGACCCAGTACTTC.

The rearrangement joins TRBV7-3 to TRBJ2-3; a weak D match, TRBD2 (7 bases). V dropped 5 bases and J dropped 1 base, with 16 bases sitting between them. This CDR3 spans 16 amino acids. Germline V CDR1 and CDR2: SGHTA, FQGTGA. CDR3 in amino acids: CASSRQVGGGTDTQYF. DNA of the CDR3: TGTGCCAGCAGCCGACAGGTTGGGGGGGGCACAGATACGCAGTATTTT.

The chain joins TRBV2 to TRBJ2-1, with 8 bases matching TRBD2. CDR1 is SNHLY, CDR2 FYNNEI, per germline. Trimming at V came to 2 bases and at J to 4 bases, leaving 7 bases not matched to a gene. CDR3 length: 16 residues. The CDR3 DNA is TGTGCCAGCAGTGAACTCGGCGGGGGGCTGTACAATGAGCAGTTCTTC. The encoded protein is CASSELGGGLYNEQFF.

The rearrangement joins TRBV9 to TRBJ1-4; 7 positions agree with TRBD1. This CDR3 is 17 amino acids long. Germline V gene data show CDR1 as SGDLS and CDR2 as YYNGEE. With V trimmed by 0 bases and J by 10 bases, 15 bases remained unmatched. In DNA form, the CDR3 reads TGTGCCAGCAGCGTAGATCCAGATCAGGGGGAAATTGGAAAACTGTTTTTT. Its protein product is CASSVDPDQGEIGKLFF.

The sample holds a few counts of this clone. The chain uses TRBV6-5 and TRBJ2-5; 7 bases match TRBD2. Losses at the gene ends were 6 bases for V and 3 bases for J; bases not matched to a gene: 7. This CDR3 region has 14 residues. Germline V gene data show CDR1 as MNHEY and CDR2 as SVGAGI. The CDR3 DNA sequence: TGTGCCAGCAGGCCGCTCGGGGGGAAAGAGACCCAGTACTTC. This sequence encodes CASRPLGGKETQYF.

This rearrangement joins TRBV28 to TRBJ1-4, with TRBD1 identical over 8 bases. The V gene's germline CDR1 is MDHEN and CDR2 SYDVKM. V shed 6 bases, J shed 3 bases, and the junction held 6 bases outside the gene matches. The CDR3 is made up of 15 amino acids. CDR3 sequence (DNA): TGTGCCAGCAGGCTCCGGGACAGGCCTAATGAAAAACTGTTTTTT. It codes for CASRLRDRPNEKLFF.

V usage is TRBV5-1 and J usage is TRBJ2-7; D not certain. The CDR3 consists of 15 residues. Germline-derived CDR1 and CDR2 are SGHRS and YFSETQ. V lost 0 bases and J 0 bases, leaving 10 bases between the germline ends. CDR3 sequence reads: CASSLDSGSSYEQYF. The CDR3 nucleotides are TGCGCCAGCAGCTTGGACAGTGGAAGCTCCTACGAGCAGTACTTC.

The chain carries TRBV18 and TRBJ1-1; 8 bases are shared with TRBD1. Germline values: CDR1 KGHSH, CDR2 LQKENI. V was clipped by 4 bases and J by 0 bases; unmatched bases: 7. The CDR3 is made up of 16 amino acids. CDR3 nucleotides: TGTGCCAGCTCACGGCGACAGGGGCAAATGAACACTGAAGCTTTCTTT. Translating it yields CASSRRQGQMNTEAFF.

The chain carries TRBV10-3 and TRBJ2-5, with a possible D match to TRBD2 (6 bases). The CDR3 has 15 residues. CDR1 is ENHRY and CDR2 is SYGVKD in the germline V gene. The V and J ends lost 4 bases and 4 bases respectively, with 16 bases between them. CDR3 sequence: CAISVSGPGGETQYF. The CDR3 DNA reads as TGTGCCATCAGTGTATCGGGTCCCGGGGGAGAGACCCAGTACTTC.

The V gene is TRBV6-6, the J gene TRBJ2-7, with 10 positions matching TRBD1. This CDR3 has 14 residues. Losses at the gene ends were 4 bases for V and 4 bases for J; bases not matched to a gene: 4. Germline lookup yields CDR1 MNHNY and CDR2 SVGAGI (reference sequence). DNA for the CDR3: TGTGCCAGCAGTTCCTCGGACAGGGGGTACGAGCAGTACTTC. Its translation is CASSSSDRGYEQYF.

The rearrangement uses TRBV7-9 and TRBJ2-3; 10 nucleotides match TRBD2. Unmatched junction bases numbered 9, after V lost 3 bases and J lost 3 bases. The CDR3 consists of 17 residues. Germline V CDR1 and CDR2: SEHNR, FQNEAQ (reference sequence). This chain's CDR3 is CASSFLSGGAGTDTQYF. CDR3 bases: TGTGCCAGCAGCTTCCTGAGCGGGGGGGCTGGGACAGATACGCAGTATTTT. Full variable domain (missing parts from reference TRBV7-9 and TRBJ2-3): DTGVSQNPRHKITKRGQNVTFRCDPISEHNRLYWYRQTLGQGPEFLTYFQNEAQLEKSRLLSDRFSAERPKGSFSTLEIQRTEQGDSAMYLCASSFLSGGAGTDTQYFGPGTRLTVL.

This clone has only a few counts. The rearrangement links TRBV4-3 to TRBJ2-2; a possible D gene is TRBD2 (5 bases). The germline V gene encodes CDR1 LGHNA and CDR2 YSLEER. This CDR3 comprises 17 residues. V dropped 2 bases and J dropped 1 base, with 14 bases sitting between them. CDR3 nucleotide sequence: TGCGCCAGCAGCCAATGGCATGCCGGGGTGAACACCGGGGAGCTGTTTTTT. Its translation is CASSQWHAGVNTGELFF.

This clone has only a few counts. CDR3: CASGPMRGGLGEQYF. CDR3 coding DNA: TGTGCCAGCGGCCCCATGCGGGGGGGCCTAGGAGAGCAGTACTTC. The V gene is TRBV11-2, the J gene TRBJ2-7, with 9 nucleotides matching TRBD2. Germline V gene lookup returns CDR1 SGHAT and CDR2 FQNNGV. The length of the CDR3 is 15 residues. Trimming at V came to 8 bases and at J to 7 bases, leaving 15 bases not matched to a gene.

The chain is built from TRBV2 and TRBJ1-1, with D possibly TRBD1 on 5 matching bases. CDR1 and CDR2 (germline): SNHLY, FYNNEI. V lost 4 bases to trimming and J lost 6 bases, with 21 bases between them. The CDR3 sequence is 16 residues long. For the CDR3, the DNA is TGTGCCAGCAGTGTGACGGACAACTTATGGGAATCTGAAGCTTTCTTT. It specifies CASSVTDNLWESEAFF.

This clone was found a few times. The rearrangement joins TRBV12-5 to TRBJ2-7; D may be TRBD2 (7 bases). There are 17 residues in the CDR3. CDR1 is LGHNT and CDR2 is FRNRAP in the germline V gene. V lost 3 bases and J 1 base, leaving 19 bases between the germline ends. For the CDR3, the DNA is TGTGCTAGTGGTTTAGGAGGGGGGGCGGGGGAATCCTACGAGCAGTACTTC. Translation: CASGLGGGAGESYEQYF.

This sequence joins TRBV27 and TRBJ2-3; 7 bases are shared with TRBD2. This CDR3 has 14 residues. V lost 4 bases to trimming and J lost 0 bases; unmatched junction nucleotides: 1. CDR1 is MNHEY, CDR2 SMNVEV, per germline (reference sequence). The CDR3 sequence is CASSWRGSTDTQYF. The CDR3 nucleotides are TGTGCCAGCAGTTGGCGGGGGAGCACAGATACGCAGTATTTT.